The 32 T cell receptor beta chains in this list originate from one sample, sequenced in a study of cytomegalovirus exposure and HLA in healthy donors. PCR was performed using 60 Vbeta and 13 Jbeta primers. Produced via immunoSEQ multiplex PCR; TCRdb's table is partial and in-frame only. The profile covers some 190,000 clones, with around three quarters appearing a single time and 1.5% to 2% taken by the ten largest. The sample consisted of PBMCs. These receptors originate from a woman aged 25 to 39 in good health and CMV-seronegative.

This clone was seen only a few times. Additional DNA sequences in this sample encode the identical CDR3. J is TRBJ2-1 and V is TRBV6-5, with D tentatively TRBD1 (6 bases). CDR1 MNHEY and CDR2 SVGAGI come from the germline V gene. Trimming removed 2 bases from V and 3 bases from J, with 8 bases in between. The length of the CDR3 is 14 residues. The CDR3, as DNA: TGTGCCAGCAGTTACGGGGGCGTCTACAATGAGCAGTTCTTC. This translates into CASSYGGVYNEQFF.

The chain is built from TRBV29-1 and TRBJ1-1, with D possibly matching TRBD1 (5 bases). The germline gives CDR1 SQVTM, CDR2 ANQGSEA. V was clipped by 4 bases and J by 3 bases, with 12 bases between them. CDR3 length: 13 residues. CDR3 residues: CSVVLPGDTEAFF. The CDR3 DNA follows: TGCAGCGTTGTACTCCCGGGGGACACTGAAGCTTTCTTT.

V usage is TRBV6-1 and J usage is TRBJ2-3; TRBD2 matches 8 bases. The trim removed 7 bases at V and 3 bases at J, leaving 9 bases unmatched. This CDR3 has 15 amino acids. CDR1 is MNHNS and CDR2 is SASEGT in the germline V gene. This CDR3 reads CASKAGGPITDTQYF. Written as DNA, the CDR3 is TGTGCCAGCAAGGCGGGGGGACCAATTACAGATACGCAGTATTTT.

The gene calls are TRBV29-1 and TRBJ2-2; 14 bases fit TRBD2. After removal of 5 bases from V and 5 bases from J, the junction contained 10 bases not matched to a gene. Looked up from germline, CDR1 is SQVTM and CDR2 is ANQGSEA. The CDR3 has 17 residues. Written as DNA, the CDR3 is TGCAGCGTTCCGACTAGCGGGGGGGCCAGTAGGACCGGGGAGCTGTTTTTT. It translates to CSVPTSGGASRTGELFF.

This clone was picked up a small number of times. The rearrangement uses TRBV9 and TRBJ2-5; 11 nucleotides align to TRBD2. The CDR3 has 17 residues. J gave up 1 base and V 0 bases, and 5 bases lay outside the gene matches. The V gene's germline CDR1 is SGDLS and CDR2 YYNGEE. The CDR3 region has the DNA TGTGCCAGCAGCGTAGCTCATAGCGGGGGGGCCCAAGAGACCCAGTACTTC. Translation gives CASSVAHSGGAQETQYF.

The CDR3 loop is CASSQTGGSFGYTF. Written as DNA, the CDR3 is TGTGCCAGCAGCCAGACAGGGGGGTCTTTTGGCTACACCTTC. The rearrangement joins TRBV2 to TRBJ1-2; TRBD1 matches 9 bases. In germline, CDR1 is SNHLY, CDR2 FYNNEI. This CDR3 contains 14 residues. V lost 6 bases, J lost 7 bases, and 9 bases stayed unmatched. The full variable domain, rest sourced from reference TRBV2 and TRBJ1-2, is EPEVTQTPSHQVTQMGQEVILRCVPISNHLYFYWYRQILGQKVEFLVSFYNNEISEKSEIFDDQFSVERPDGSNFTLKIRSTKLEDSAMYFCASSQTGGSFGYTFGSGTRLTVV.

This clone was found a few times. V and J are TRBV7-8 and TRBJ1-1; TRBD1 agrees at 8 bases. The CDR3 runs to 16 residues. Germline V gene sequence: CDR1 SGHVS, CDR2 FQNEAQ. The V gene end was trimmed by 4 bases and the J gene end by 1 base; junction bases not matched to a gene: 8. The CDR3 protein is CASSSFRTGTNTEAFF. The CDR3 coding sequence is TGTGCCAGCAGCTCTTTTAGGACAGGGACGAACACTGAAGCTTTCTTT.

The chain joins TRBV7-2 to TRBJ2-1, with D possibly TRBD2 on 5 matching bases. Trimming pared 3 bases from V and 9 bases from J, leaving 9 bases between. The CDR3 consists of 12 residues. Looked up from germline, CDR1 is SGHTA and CDR2 is FQGNSA. Here the CDR3 reads CASSFPRGEQFF. The CDR3 DNA reads TGTGCCAGCAGCTTCCCTCGGGGTGAGCAGTTCTTC.

This clone was detected only a few times. This chain links TRBV5-4 with TRBJ2-3; D uncertain. The CDR3 loop spans 12 amino acids. Germline lookup yields CDR1 SGHNT and CDR2 YYREEE (reference sequence). V was pared by 4 bases and J by 6 bases, with 9 bases between. This CDR3 is CASSLLRDTQYF. The CDR3 DNA follows: TGTGCCAGCAGCCTGCTCAGGGATACGCAGTATTTT.

This clone was seen a single time. The chain has TRBV6-5 and TRBJ1-1; TRBD1 might be the D (6 bases). Per germline, CDR1 MNHEY and CDR2 SVGAGI. There are 12 residues in the CDR3. Trimming took off 6 bases at V and 7 bases at J, with 12 bases between the two ends. The DNA for the CDR3 is TGTGCCAGCAGCCCGGGACACAGTGAAGCTTTCTTT. Translated, it gives CASSPGHSEAFF.

The chain carries TRBV7-7 and TRBJ2-5; 8 nucleotides line up with TRBD2. CDR3 length equals 13 residues. J gave up 5 bases and V 6 bases, and 5 bases lay outside the gene matches. CDR1 SSHAT and CDR2 FNYEAQ come from the germline V gene (reference sequence). As DNA, the CDR3 is TGTGCCAGCAGTAAGCGGGAGCGTGAGACCCAGTACTTC. Encoded protein: CASSKRERETQYF.

This clone was seen a handful of times. The chain uses TRBV5-1 and TRBJ2-5, with D perhaps TRBD2 (5 bases). Per the germline V gene, CDR1 is SGHRS and CDR2 is YFSETQ. The CDR3 length is 18 residues. Trimming shortened V by 0 bases and J by 5 bases, and 23 bases separated the two germline ends. CDR3 sequence: CASSLGAGGGPRSETQYF. CDR3 DNA: TGCGCCAGCAGCTTGGGCGCCGGAGGCGGGCCAAGGAGCGAGACCCAGTACTTC.

The rearrangement uses TRBV10-2 and TRBJ2-7; 9 nucleotides match TRBD1. With 6 bases clipped from V and 0 bases from J, the junction kept 3 bases outside the gene matches. Germline lookup yields CDR1 WSHSY and CDR2 SAAADI. The CDR3 loop spans 14 amino acids. CDR3 coding DNA: TGCGCCAGCAGAAAGGGACAGGGCTCCTACGAGCAGTACTTC. It codes for CASRKGQGSYEQYF.

The chain uses TRBV30 and TRBJ2-1; tentatively, D is TRBD2 (5 bases). The germline V gene has CDR1 GTSNPN and CDR2 SVGIG (reference sequence). The CDR3 has 14 amino acids. The V gene lost 0 bases and the J gene lost 8 bases, with 14 bases spanning the gap. CDR3 DNA sequence: TGTGCCTGGAGTGTATCGCTAGCTGGGTATGAGCAGTTCTTC. Its translation: CAWSVSLAGYEQFF.

The chain joins TRBV4-2 to TRBJ2-7, with TRBD2 identical over 8 bases. Trimming at V came to 1 base and at J to 4 bases, leaving 9 bases not matched to a gene. From germline, CDR1 is LGHNA and CDR2 YNFKEQ. The CDR3 is 16 amino acids. This chain's CDR3 is CASSQGGLAGGYEQYF. The CDR3 region has the DNA TGTGCCAGCAGCCAAGGGGGGCTCGCGGGGGGTTACGAGCAGTACTTC.

This rearrangement joins TRBV7-2 to TRBJ1-2; TRBD1 is a possible D gene (6 bases). The V gene's germline CDR1 is SGHTA and CDR2 FQGNSA. There are 14 residues in the CDR3. V lost 3 bases and J lost 6, with 14 bases in between. The CDR3 sequence: CASSFTPQGNGYTF. In DNA form, the CDR3 reads TGTGCCAGCAGCTTCACCCCCCAGGGGAATGGCTACACCTTC.

The rearrangement uses TRBV11-2 and TRBJ2-3; D may be TRBD2 (7 bases). The germline CDR1 and CDR2 sequences are SGHAT and FQNNGV. Trimming removed 0 bases from V and 0 bases from J, with 16 bases in between. This CDR3 contains 18 residues. In DNA form, the CDR3 reads TGTGCCAGCAGCTTAGAGGCGCGGGGGCCCTCTAGCACAGATACGCAGTATTTT. It yields the protein CASSLEARGPSSTDTQYF.

The gene calls are TRBV7-2 and TRBJ2-5; 7 bases fit TRBD1. The J call may be faulty, since TRBJ2-7 better matches the DNA end. The germline V gene has CDR1 SGHTA and CDR2 FQGNSA. The CDR3 contains 15 residues. CDR3 nucleotide sequence: TGTGCCAGCAGCTTAGGGGGGACAGACCTCTACGAGCAGTACTTC. Its translation: CASSLGGTDLYEQYF.

This clone was counted between two and nine times. V is TRBV13 and J is TRBJ1-4, with 10 bases lining up with TRBD1. The J segment lost 11 bases and the V segment lost 6 bases, leaving 12 bases of the junction unmatched. The germline V gene has CDR1 PRHDT and CDR2 FYEKMQ (reference sequence). The CDR3 contains 15 residues. In nucleotides, the CDR3 is TGTGCCAGCAGTTCCTCCGGGACAGGGGTGGTGAAACTGTTTTTT. Translating gives CASSSSGTGVVKLFF.

This clone was detected a few times. The gene calls are TRBV6-5 and TRBJ1-1, with D unclear. The CDR3 consists of 13 residues. V shed 0 bases and J shed 7 bases, with 9 bases lying between them. CDR1 MNHEY and CDR2 SVGAGI come from the germline V gene. CDR3 sequence: CASSYSRRDEAFF. The CDR3 DNA is TGTGCCAGCAGTTACTCGCGTCGGGATGAAGCTTTCTTT.

The chain joins TRBV6-5 to TRBJ1-2; perhaps TRBD1 as D (6 bases). The CDR3 sequence is 16 residues long. The V end was cut by 0 bases, the J end by 5 bases, with 16 bases between. Germline values: CDR1 MNHEY, CDR2 SVGAGI. Here the CDR3 reads CASSYSKLGAPYGYTF. CDR3 sequence (DNA): TGTGCCAGCAGTTACTCGAAACTGGGGGCGCCTTATGGCTACACCTTC.

The sample holds one count of this clone. CDR3 DNA: TGCAGCGTTGAAAGGGGGGGGGAAAGAGGTGGCTACACCTTC. It yields the protein CSVERGGERGGYTF. The gene calls are TRBV29-1 and TRBJ1-2; D perhaps matches TRBD1 (6 bases). V was pared by 2 bases and J by 7 bases, with 17 bases between. The length of the CDR3 is 14 residues. Per the germline V gene, CDR1 is SQVTM and CDR2 is ANQGSEA.

The V call is TRBV29-1, the J call TRBJ1-5; 9 bases fit TRBD1. V shed 6 bases, J shed 2 bases, and the junction held 5 bases outside the gene matches. Looked up from germline, CDR1 is SQVTM and CDR2 is ANQGSEA. The CDR3 extends over 14 amino acids. DNA for the CDR3: TGCAGCGTCCAGGACAGGGGCGGCAATCAGCCCCAGCATTTT. Protein sequence: CSVQDRGGNQPQHF.

The V and J genes are TRBV5-1 and TRBJ2-3; possible D gene TRBD2, 5 bases. CDR3 size: 15 residues. V gave up 6 bases and J gave up 0 bases, with 14 bases separating them. Germline V gene data show CDR1 as SGHRS and CDR2 as YFSETQ. The CDR3 is CASTLGASSTDTQYF. DNA of the CDR3: TGCGCCAGCACCCTGGGAGCTAGCAGCACAGATACGCAGTATTTT.

This clone was seen more than once but under ten times. The chain uses TRBV6-1 and TRBJ2-5; a weak D match, TRBD2 (6 bases). Per germline, CDR1 MNHNS and CDR2 SASEGT. Trimming cost V 8 bases and J 6 bases, with 13 bases left between them. The CDR3 has 12 residues. CDR3 sequence reads: CASFLASQTQYF. The DNA of the CDR3 is TGTGCCAGCTTCCTAGCGAGCCAGACCCAGTACTTC.

This clone was seen only a few times. This chain joins TRBV2 and TRBJ2-1, with TRBD2 as a possible D gene (7 bases). V dropped 4 bases and J dropped 9 bases, with 13 bases sitting between them. Germline lookup yields CDR1 SNHLY and CDR2 FYNNEI. The CDR3 extends over 13 amino acids. CDR3 region: CASSVGGAVEQFF. The CDR3 DNA is TGTGCCAGCAGTGTGGGGGGGGCGGTTGAGCAGTTCTTC.

This clone was counted a single time. The gene calls are TRBV18 and TRBJ1-2; TRBD1 matches 8 bases. The V gene's germline CDR1 is KGHSH and CDR2 LQKENI. This CDR3 has 15 amino acids. V lost 0 bases and J lost 6; bases outside the gene matches: 6. In DNA form, the CDR3 reads TGTGCCAGCTCACCACCTTCCAGGGGGCAGGATGGCTACACCTTC. Protein sequence: CASSPPSRGQDGYTF. Variable domain in full (rest from reference TRBV18 and TRBJ1-2): NAGVMQNPRHLVRRRGQEARLRCSPMKGHSHVYWYRQLPEEGLKFMVYLQKENIIDESGMPKERFSAEFPKEGPSILRIQQVVRGDSAAYFCASSPPSRGQDGYTFGSGTRLTVV.

The rearrangement joins TRBV5-1 to TRBJ1-4; 7 bases map to TRBD1. The CDR3 covers 15 residues. CDR1 and CDR2 from the germline V gene are SGHRS and YFSETQ. V dropped 4 bases and J dropped 7; count of bases not matched to a gene: 10. CDR3 amino acids: CASSTTGTDIEKLFF. In nucleotides, the CDR3 is TGCGCCAGCAGCACAACCGGGACAGATATTGAAAAACTGTTTTTT.

The gene calls are TRBV7-3 and TRBJ1-1; tentative D call: TRBD1 (6 bases). The CDR3 length is 16 residues. Deletions cut 4 bases from V and 1 base from J, with 16 bases between. Germline-derived CDR1 and CDR2 are SGHTA and FQGTGA. The CDR3 region is CASSSIRTARNTEAFF. Here the CDR3 DNA reads TGTGCCAGCAGCTCGATAAGGACAGCCAGGAACACTGAAGCTTTCTTT.

The chain uses TRBV11-2 and TRBJ2-3, with D perhaps matching TRBD2 (7 bases). V was pared by 0 bases and J by 3 bases, with 10 bases between. Germline V gene sequence: CDR1 SGHAT, CDR2 FQNNGV. The length of the CDR3 is 15 residues. Written as DNA, the CDR3 is TGTGCCAGCAGCTTAGAAGGGGGGGTGACAGATACGCAGTATTTT. Protein: CASSLEGGVTDTQYF.

This chain uses TRBV30 with TRBJ1-1; D may be TRBD1 (5 bases). The length of the CDR3 is 13 residues. The germline V gene encodes CDR1 GTSNPN and CDR2 SVGIG (reference sequence). V was cut by 8 bases and J by 6 bases, with 19 bases left in between. This chain's CDR3 is CAGARFDRSEAFF. DNA of the CDR3: TGTGCCGGGGCCCGGTTTGACAGATCTGAAGCTTTCTTT.

The chain carries TRBV28 and TRBJ1-2; D unresolved. CDR3 length equals 14 residues. The germline V gene has CDR1 MDHEN and CDR2 SYDVKM. V lost 2 bases and J 4 bases, leaving 11 bases between the germline ends. The CDR3 here is CASSLRGEVYGYTF. The CDR3 coding sequence is TGTGCCAGCAGTTTACGGGGAGAAGTCTATGGCTACACCTTC.